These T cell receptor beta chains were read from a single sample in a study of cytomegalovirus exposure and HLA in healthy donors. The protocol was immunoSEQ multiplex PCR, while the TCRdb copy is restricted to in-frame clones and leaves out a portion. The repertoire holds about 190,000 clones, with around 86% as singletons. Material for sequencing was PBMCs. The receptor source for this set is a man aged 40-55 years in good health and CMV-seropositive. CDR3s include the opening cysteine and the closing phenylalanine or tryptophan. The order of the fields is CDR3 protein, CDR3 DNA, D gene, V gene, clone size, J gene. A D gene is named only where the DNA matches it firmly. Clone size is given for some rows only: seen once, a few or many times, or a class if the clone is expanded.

CDR3 protein: CASSDRTATMVQYF
CDR3 DNA: TGTGCCAGCAGTGATCGGACTGCTACGATGGTGCAGTACTTC
D gene: .
V gene: TRBV2
clone size: .
J gene: TRBJ2-5

CDR3 protein: CASRRGTSGARTDTQYF
CDR3 DNA: TGTGCCAGCCGGCGGGGGACTAGCGGGGCACGCACAGATACGCAGTATTTT
D gene: TRBD2
V gene: TRBV27
clone size: .
J gene: TRBJ2-3

CDR3 protein: CASSPGTGVPYVYGYTF
CDR3 DNA: TGTGCCAGCAGCCCCGGGACAGGGGTGCCCTACGTCTATGGCTACACCTTC
D gene: TRBD1
V gene: TRBV7-2
clone size: few
J gene: TRBJ1-2

CDR3 protein: CASTPGGRGNTIYF
CDR3 DNA: TGTGCCAGCACCCCCGGGGGGCGGGGAAACACCATATATTTT
D gene: .
V gene: TRBV6-5
clone size: .
J gene: TRBJ1-3

CDR3 protein: CAWTATGFGANVLTF
CDR3 DNA: TGTGCCTGGACGGCCACAGGGTTTGGGGCCAACGTCCTGACTTTC
D gene: .
V gene: TRBV30
clone size: .
J gene: TRBJ2-6

CDR3 protein: CASSIVHGDEQYF
CDR3 DNA: TGTGCCAGTAGTATAGTCCACGGGGACGAGCAGTACTTC
D gene: .
V gene: TRBV19
clone size: .
J gene: TRBJ2-7

CDR3 protein: CASSPDRANYGYTF
CDR3 DNA: TGTGCCAGCAGCCCCGACAGGGCTAACTATGGCTACACCTTC
D gene: TRBD1
V gene: TRBV6-5
clone size: .
J gene: TRBJ1-2

CDR3 protein: CASSAQGGSTEAFF
CDR3 DNA: TGTGCCAGCAGCGCACAGGGGGGGAGTACTGAAGCTTTCTTT
D gene: TRBD1
V gene: TRBV11-3
clone size: .
J gene: TRBJ1-1

CDR3 protein: CASSYSTGTEGYTF
CDR3 DNA: TGTGCCAGCAGTTACTCGACGGGGACTGAGGGCTACACCTTC
D gene: .
V gene: TRBV6-5
clone size: .
J gene: TRBJ1-2

CDR3 protein: CASRQGAQPQHF
CDR3 DNA: TGTGCCAGCAGACAGGGGGCCCAGCCCCAGCATTTT
D gene: TRBD1
V gene: TRBV2
clone size: .
J gene: TRBJ1-5